The 27 T cell receptor beta chains below come from one sample, sequenced in a study of Graves' ophthalmopathy and Graves' hyperthyroidism. The sequenced template was RNA, covering the TCR beta CDR3 region. The first round was an RT-PCR with HTBI primers, and the second round was a multiplex PCR. TCRdb ran MiXCR on the multiplex PCR reads and lists one entry per CDR3 protein. The data hold about 39,000 distinct CDR3 sequences, with 45% to 55% observed a single time. Material: peripheral blood. Source of these receptors: an adult woman with stable Graves' hyperthyroidism.

This clonotype has a handful of counts. The CDR3 loop is CSAREGSGISEQYF. The CDR3, as DNA: TGCAGTGCTAGAGAGGGTAGCGGGATAAGCGAGCAGTACTTC. The chain links TRBV20-1 to TRBJ2-7, with 8 bases matching TRBD2. CDR1 DFQATT and CDR2 SNEGSKA come from the germline V gene (reference sequence). Trimming took 0 bases from V and 6 from J; bases not matched to a gene: 7. This CDR3 spans 14 amino acids.

On this clonotype itself: Mismatch with germline at one junction end may stem from a read error. The CDR3 protein is CANTSGGSGNTIYF. CDR3 in DNA: TGCGCCAACACCTCAGGGGGCTCTGGAAACACCATATATTTC. This chain links TRBV5-1 with TRBJ1-3; 8 bases are a match to TRBD1. There are 14 residues in the CDR3. The germline gives CDR1 SGHRS, CDR2 YFSETQ. Combining the CDR3 with reference TRBV5-1 and TRBJ1-3 gives the whole variable domain KAGVTQTPRYLIKTRGQQVTLSCSPISGHRSVSWYQQTPGQGLQFLFEYFSETQRNKGNFPGRFSGRQFSNSRSEMNVSTLELGDSALYLCANTSGGSGNTIYFGEGSWLTVV.

This clonotype was seen just once. An end of the junction differs from the germline gene, which may be a read error. V gene TRBV2 combines with J gene TRBJ2-2; D perhaps matches TRBD2 (5 bases). CDR1 is SNHLY and CDR2 is FYNNEI in the germline V gene. The CDR3 runs 16 residues. CDR3 protein: CASSLLVGANTGELLF. Written as DNA, the CDR3 is TGTGCCAGCAGTCTCCTAGTGGGAGCGAACACCGGGGAGCTGCTTTTT.

This clonotype was seen ten or more times. The chain has TRBV6-6 and TRBJ1-3; TRBD1 matches at 11 bases. Germline V lookup: CDR1 MNHNY, CDR2 SVGAGI (reference sequence). The CDR3 is 17 residues long. The J segment lost 1 base and the V segment lost 5 bases, leaving 7 bases of the junction unmatched. The CDR3 coding sequence is TGTGCCAGCAGTACCGGACAGGGGGCTCAGTCTGGAAACACCATATATTTT. It specifies CASSTGQGAQSGNTIYF.

This chain uses TRBV2 with TRBJ1-6; weak D call: TRBD1 (6 bases). V was pared by 3 bases and J by 11 bases, with 14 bases between. The germline V gene encodes CDR1 SNHLY and CDR2 FYNNEI. The CDR3 totals 14 residues. The CDR3 DNA follows: TGTGCCAGCAGTGAGTCGGGGGCCTCTGCACCCCTCCACTTT. Translating it yields CASSESGASAPLHF.

The chain uses TRBV25-1 and TRBJ2-7; 11 positions agree with TRBD2. The trim removed 3 bases at V and 5 bases at J, leaving 12 bases unmatched. Germline-derived CDR1 and CDR2 are MGHDK and SYGVNS. The CDR3 covers 17 residues. CDR3 bases: TGTGCCAGCAGTGAGGCCCTCGGTAGCGGGAGGGTCGACGAGCAGTACTTC. Protein sequence: CASSEALGSGRVDEQYF.

This clonotype was recorded at least ten times. The chain combines TRBV19 with TRBJ1-5; possible D gene TRBD1, 6 bases. This CDR3 has 13 amino acids. Germline loops: CDR1 LNHDA, CDR2 SQIVND (reference sequence). Trimming removed 3 bases at V and 6 bases at J, with 9 bases between. CDR3 in amino acids: CASSMGGPQPQHF. The DNA for the CDR3 is TGTGCCAGTAGTATGGGGGGCCCTCAGCCCCAGCATTTT.

In its sample, this clonotype was seen many times. This sequence joins TRBV4-2 and TRBJ2-2; possibly TRBD2 for D (6 bases). In germline, CDR1 is LGHNA, CDR2 YNFKEQ. Trimming stripped 3 bases from V and 5 bases from J, with 10 bases between. CDR3 length: 14 amino acids. The CDR3 region has the DNA TGTGCCAGCAGCCAGGAGGGGCCAACCGGGGAGCTGTTTTTT. Protein: CASSQEGPTGELFF.

The rearrangement uses TRBV2 and TRBJ2-5; 11 bases fit TRBD2. Germline assignment: CDR1 SNHLY and CDR2 FYNNEI. Losses at the gene ends were 6 bases for V and 1 base for J; bases not matched to a gene: 7. The CDR3 length is 16 residues. The CDR3 sequence: CASRGGLAASQETQYF. CDR3 in DNA: TGTGCCAGCAGGGGGGGACTAGCGGCCTCCCAAGAGACCCAGTACTTC.

The rearrangement uses TRBV7-8 and TRBJ2-2; TRBD2 aligns across 13 bases. CDR1 is SGHVS and CDR2 is FQNEAQ in the germline V gene. The CDR3 is 16 residues long. The junction had 2 bases not matched to a gene; V was cut back by 4 bases and J by 3 bases. DNA of the CDR3: TGTGCCAGCAGCTCTGGACTAGCGGGAGACACCGGGGAGCTGTTTTTT. It translates to CASSSGLAGDTGELFF. The whole variable domain, remainder taken from reference TRBV7-8 and TRBJ2-2, is GAGVSQSPRYKVAKRGQDVALRCDPISGHVSLFWYQQALGQGPEFLTYFQNEAQLDKSGLPSDRFFAERPEGSVSTLKIQRTQQEDSAVYLCASSSGLAGDTGELFFGEGSRLTVL.

The chain has TRBV29-1 and TRBJ2-1, with D possibly being TRBD1 or TRBD2 (5 bases each). Germline loops: CDR1 SQVTM, CDR2 ANQGSEA. The CDR3 has 13 residues. The V gene lost 6 bases and the J gene lost 6 bases, with 15 bases spanning the gap. The DNA for the CDR3 is TGCAGCGTGCCTCCTAGTGGGGGCAATGAGCAGTTCTTC. Protein sequence: CSVPPSGGNEQFF.

The V gene is TRBV7-8, the J gene TRBJ2-2; D is ambiguous. The CDR3 has 13 amino acids. Germline CDR1 SGHVS, CDR2 FQNEAQ. The V end was cut by 1 base, the J end by 8 bases, with 8 bases between. CDR3 sequence (DNA): TGTGCCAGCAGCTTAGTAGGAGCGGGGGAGCTGTTTTTT. It yields the protein CASSLVGAGELFF.

As for this clonotype: One end of the junction is discordant with germline, which a read error may explain. The chain links TRBV5-1 to TRBJ1-1; a possible D gene is TRBD1 (6 bases). Germline V gene sequence: CDR1 SGHRS, CDR2 YFSETQ. The CDR3 loop spans 13 amino acids. CDR3: CASSKAGDTEAFF. In nucleotides, the CDR3 is TGTGCCAGCAGCAAAGCAGGGGACACTGAAGCTTTCTTT.

There are many counts of this clonotype. The chain employs TRBV9 and TRBJ1-2; TRBD1 might be the D (5 bases). V was pared by 0 bases and J by 7 bases, with 16 bases between. The V gene's germline CDR1 is SGDLS and CDR2 YYNGEE. This CDR3 has 15 amino acids. In DNA form, the CDR3 reads TGTGCCAGCAGCGTAGTGGAGGGGCACCTATTTGGCTACACCTTC. Protein sequence: CASSVVEGHLFGYTF.

This clonotype was observed many times. The chain has TRBV25-1 and TRBJ2-3; maybe TRBD2 (6 bases). V was pared by 0 bases and J by 2 bases, with 12 bases between. The CDR3 sequence is 16 residues long. Germline CDR1 MGHDK, CDR2 SYGVNS. CDR3 sequence reads: CASSEYPAGFTDTQYF. The CDR3 nucleotides are TGTGCCAGCAGTGAATATCCCGCGGGGTTCACAGATACGCAGTATTTT.

CDR3 DNA: TGTGCCAGCAGTATAGTTCTGGGAACCGGGGAGCTGTTTTTT. Residues: CASSIVLGTGELFF. The V and J genes are TRBV12-3 or TRBV12-4 and TRBJ2-2; no clear D gene. V lost 5 bases to trimming and J lost 5 bases, with 12 bases between them. This CDR3 is 14 amino acids long.

The count of this clonotype is one. The V and J genes are TRBV2 and TRBJ2-5; D is uncertain. The ends were cut back, 4 bases at V and 2 bases at J, with 11 bases in the middle. This CDR3 contains 14 residues. Germline CDR1 SNHLY, CDR2 FYNNEI. DNA for the CDR3: TGTGCCAGCAGTGCTCCCGACTCACAAGAGACCCAGTACTTC. Translated: CASSAPDSQETQYF.

Concerning this clonotype itself: Given the absence of the conserved phenylalanine or tryptophan at the CDR3 end, a read error is likely. The limits of the CDR3 on the DNA are not certain, so only TCRdb's listed CDR3 is given. This rearrangement joins TRBV5-1 to TRBJ2-2. Termini included, the CDR3 measures 11 amino acids. The germline V gene encodes CDR1 SGHRS and CDR2 YFSETQ. CDR3: CASGMGGEPFL.

This clonotype qualifies as medium-sized (0.01 to 0.1%). The J gene is TRBJ2-2, the V gene TRBV20-1, with 7 nucleotides matching TRBD2. In germline, CDR1 is DFQATT, CDR2 SNEGSKA (reference sequence). This CDR3 comprises 15 residues. The J segment lost 0 bases and the V segment lost 2 bases, leaving 3 bases of the junction unmatched. CDR3 nucleotide sequence: TGCAGTGCTAGATGGCTAGCGGCGAACACCGGGGAGCTGTTTTTT. Protein: CSARWLAANTGELFF.

The V and J genes are TRBV29-1 and TRBJ2-7; the D gene is possibly TRBD1 (5 bases). The V end was cut by 3 bases, the J end by 7 bases, with 10 bases between. There are 11 residues in the CDR3. The germline V gene has CDR1 SQVTM and CDR2 ANQGSEA. Here the CDR3 reads CSVDKGWEQYF. The CDR3 nucleotides are TGCAGCGTTGATAAGGGGTGGGAGCAGTACTTC.

This clonotype was recorded many times. V gene TRBV24-1 combines with J gene TRBJ2-7; tentatively, D is TRBD2 (6 bases). Deletions cut 5 bases from V and 2 bases from J, with 12 bases between. In germline, CDR1 is KGHDR, CDR2 SFDVKD. This CDR3 has 14 amino acids. The CDR3 DNA sequence: TGTGCCACCAGTGCGGGGGACGGACCCTACGAGCAGTACTTC. Amino acids: CATSAGDGPYEQYF.

This clonotype has ten or more counts. The chain links TRBV5-4 to TRBJ1-1; D uncertain. CDR1 and CDR2 (germline): SGHNT, YYREEE (reference sequence). The V end was cut by 4 bases, the J end by 2 bases, with 9 bases between. The CDR3 totals 13 residues. This CDR3 reads CASSTGYNTEAFF. CDR3 in DNA: TGTGCCAGCAGCACCGGATATAACACTGAAGCTTTCTTT.

This clonotype was counted once. The rearrangement joins TRBV5-1 to TRBJ1-2, with D perhaps TRBD1 (5 bases). Trimming cost V 4 bases and J 1 base, with 11 bases left between them. CDR3 size: 14 residues. CDR1 and CDR2 from the germline V gene are SGHRS and YFSETQ. The CDR3 loop is CASSLSDINYGYTF. DNA of the CDR3: TGCGCCAGCAGCCTCTCGGACATTAACTATGGCTACACCTTC.

V is TRBV5-1 and J is TRBJ2-5; maybe TRBD2 (5 bases). Germline CDR1 and CDR2: SGHRS and YFSETQ. Between the trimmed V and J ends, which lost 3 bases and 2 bases, there was a span of 20 bases. The CDR3 runs 17 residues. The DNA for the CDR3 is TGCGCCAGCAGCTGGGCAACCAGCGGTTATTCTCAAGAGACCCAGTACTTC. Its protein product is CASSWATSGYSQETQYF.

The CDR3 region is CASSVQGTDTQYF. CDR3 DNA: TGCGCCAGCAGTGTACAGGGAACAGATACGCAGTATTTT. V usage is TRBV10-2 and J usage is TRBJ2-3; possible D gene TRBD1, 6 bases. From germline, CDR1 is WSHSY and CDR2 SAAADI. The CDR3 contains 13 residues. V lost 4 bases, J lost 3 bases, and 8 bases lay in between.

The genes are TRBV20-1 and TRBJ1-1; unclear D gene. Trimming shortened V by 6 bases and J by 4 bases, and 6 bases separated the two germline ends. CDR1 is DFQATT, CDR2 SNEGSKA, per germline (reference sequence). The CDR3 runs 10 residues. Here the CDR3 DNA reads TGCAGTGCCGGGGTCACTGAAGCTTTCTTT. Translating gives CSAGVTEAFF.

This clonotype was recorded many times. The rearrangement joins TRBV20-1 to TRBJ1-3, with 10 bases identical to TRBD1. Germline V gene data show CDR1 as DFQATT and CDR2 as SNEGSKA (reference sequence). J lost 1 base, V lost 7 bases, and 4 bases had no gene match. The CDR3 extends over 14 amino acids. CDR3 nucleotide sequence: TGCAGTGTGCCGGGACAGGGGTCTGGAAACACCATATATTTT. It specifies CSVPGQGSGNTIYF.